A single sample gave rise to the 24 T cell receptor beta chains below, sequenced in a study of OX40 agonist ivuxolimab in advanced cancers. The library was made by the immunoSEQ multiplex PCR assay. This immuneACCESS table, as held by TCRdb, lists in-frame sequences with V and J called but not all clones. Of the missing ones, under half trace to an unresolved V gene in checked studies; the others have no known cause. In all, the sample holds around 95,000 clones, and 85% to 95% of those were seen once. Clones ranked in the top ten supply roughly 0.26% of the sample. Sequenced material: CD4+ or CD8+ T cells sorted from blood, taken in a trial of the OX40 agonist ivuxolimab. These receptors came from an adult with an advanced solid tumor such as melanoma, head and neck, liver or kidney cancer.

The chain joins TRBV4-1 to TRBJ1-5; D possibly corresponds to TRBD1 (5 bases). The ends were cut back, 2 bases at V and 5 bases at J, with 13 bases in the middle. CDR1 is MGHRA and CDR2 is YSYEKL in the germline V gene. The CDR3 consists of 15 residues. CDR3 residues: CASSQRGVGDQPQHF. CDR3 nucleotide sequence: TGCGCCAGCAGCCAACGGGGGGTAGGAGATCAGCCCCAGCATTTT.

CDR3 in amino acids: CASRSGGLYGYTF. The CDR3 DNA sequence: TGTGCCAGCAGGTCAGGGGGCCTCTATGGCTACACCTTC. V and J are TRBV28 and TRBJ1-2; 8 nucleotides match TRBD1. The CDR3 totals 13 residues. With V trimmed by 6 bases and J by 4 bases, 4 bases remained unmatched. Germline V gene data show CDR1 as MDHEN and CDR2 as SYDVKM.

The chain combines TRBV5-1 with TRBJ2-2, with D hard to call. The ends were cut back, 0 bases at V and 3 bases at J, with 3 bases in the middle. The CDR3 length is 13 residues. Germline assignment: CDR1 SGHRS and CDR2 YFSETQ. CDR3 nucleotides: TGCGCCAGCAGCTTGGCCGACACCGGGGAGCTGTTTTTT. Amino acids: CASSLADTGELFF.

The chain recombines TRBV5-4 with TRBJ2-6; D gene unclear. The CDR3 consists of 15 residues. Germline V gene lookup returns CDR1 SGHNT and CDR2 YYREEE (reference sequence). V lost 1 base and J 0 bases, leaving 5 bases between the germline ends. The CDR3 spells CASSLPVSGANVLTF. Written as DNA, the CDR3 is TGTGCCAGCAGCTTGCCAGTCTCTGGGGCCAACGTCCTGACTTTC.

The rearrangement uses TRBV6-5 and TRBJ2-1, with a possible D match to TRBD1 (5 bases). The CDR3 is 15 amino acids. CDR1 MNHEY and CDR2 SVGAGI come from the germline V gene. With 4 bases removed from V and 8 bases from J, the gap between germline ends came to 18 bases. CDR3 amino acids: CASSLRGRFGDEQFF. The CDR3 region has the DNA TGTGCCAGCAGTTTAAGGGGAAGATTTGGCGATGAGCAGTTCTTC.

V usage is TRBV28 and J usage is TRBJ1-1; D remains unclear. Trimming stripped 4 bases from V and 0 bases from J, with 15 bases between. The CDR3 is 16 residues long. The germline V gene has CDR1 MDHEN and CDR2 SYDVKM. CDR3 sequence reads: CASSSPSTELNTEAFF. As DNA, the CDR3 is TGTGCCAGCAGTTCCCCCTCTACGGAATTGAACACTGAAGCTTTCTTT.

The chain combines TRBV30 with TRBJ2-1; D unresolved. CDR1 and CDR2 (germline): GTSNPN, SVGIG (reference sequence). The length of the CDR3 is 14 residues. V lost 2 bases, J lost 3 bases, and 11 bases lay in between. The CDR3 nucleotides are TGTGCCTGGAGTAAACCCCCCCGCTACAATGAGCAGTTCTTC. Protein: CAWSKPPRYNEQFF.

The chain joins TRBV9 to TRBJ2-1, with D perhaps matching TRBD1 (6 bases). Germline CDR1 and CDR2: SGDLS and YYNGEE. The CDR3 is 13 amino acids. Trimming took 4 bases from V and 5 from J, leaving 10 bases between them. CDR3 region: CASSPQGNNEQFF. The CDR3 bases are TGTGCCAGCAGCCCTCAGGGGAACAATGAGCAGTTCTTC.

The chain is built from TRBV6-5 and TRBJ1-5; the D gene is possibly TRBD1 (6 bases). The CDR3 length is 13 residues. V was pared by 6 bases and J by 3 bases, with 9 bases between. In germline, CDR1 is MNHEY, CDR2 SVGAGI. CDR3 loop: CASSTGANQPQHF. The CDR3 DNA sequence: TGTGCCAGCAGCACGGGGGCCAATCAGCCCCAGCATTTT.

This rearrangement joins TRBV7-3 to TRBJ1-6; 9 bases agree with TRBD1. Germline values: CDR1 SGHTA, CDR2 FQGTGA. This CDR3 spans 15 amino acids. Losses at the gene ends were 2 bases for V and 9 bases for J; bases not matched to a gene: 5. The CDR3 is CASSLPRTGVSPLHF. The CDR3 DNA sequence: TGTGCCAGCAGCTTACCCCGGACAGGGGTTTCACCCCTCCACTTT.

The V gene is TRBV7-9, the J gene TRBJ2-6; no clear D. Germline values: CDR1 SEHNR, CDR2 FQNEAQ (reference sequence). The V gene lost 3 bases and the J gene lost 0 bases, with 12 bases spanning the gap. This CDR3 spans 17 amino acids. The CDR3 DNA sequence: TGTGCCAGCAGCTTTCGTGAGGTAAACTCTGGGGCCAACGTCCTGACTTTC. Its translation is CASSFREVNSGANVLTF.

This clone turned up a few times. The CDR3 reads CAWMLGQGYTF. In DNA form, the CDR3 reads TGTGCCTGGATGTTGGGACAAGGCTACACCTTC. The rearrangement joins TRBV30 to TRBJ1-2, with D tentatively TRBD1 (6 bases). CDR1 is GTSNPN, CDR2 SVGIG, per germline (reference sequence). This CDR3 spans 11 amino acids. V lost 4 bases to trimming and J lost 8 bases, with 11 bases between them.

The V call is TRBV15, the J call TRBJ1-2; D unresolved. The length of the CDR3 is 12 residues. The V and J ends lost 0 bases and 8 bases respectively, with 7 bases between them. Germline values: CDR1 LNHNV, CDR2 YYDKDF (reference sequence). In nucleotides, the CDR3 is TGTGCCACCAGCAGAGAGGGTTGGGGCTACACCTTC. Residues: CATSREGWGYTF.

Details on this clone: At one of its ends the junction is not consistent with the germline gene, which may arise from a read error. The rearrangement uses TRBV11-1 and TRBJ1-4; D is possibly TRBD1 (5 bases). The CDR3 has 15 residues. Looked up from germline, CDR1 is SGHAT and CDR2 is FQDESV (reference sequence). This CDR3 reads CASSLSRGIPSNAIF. In nucleotides, the CDR3 is TGTGCCAGCAGCTTAAGTCGGGGGATCCCCTCTAACGCAATTTTT. The full variable domain, with the rest looked up from reference TRBV11-1 and TRBJ1-4, is EAEVAQSPRYKITEKSQAVAFWCDPISGHATLYWYRQILGQGPELLVQFQDESVVDDSQLPKDRFSAERLKGVDSTLKIQPAELGDSAMYLCASSLSRGIPSNAIFGSGTQLSVL.

Here the CDR3 DNA reads TGTGCCAGCAGAGGAGATTGGACTGAAGCTTTCTTT. Its protein product is CASRGDWTEAFF. V gene TRBV6-1 combines with J gene TRBJ1-1; D gene uncertain. CDR1 MNHNS and CDR2 SASEGT come from the germline V gene. The CDR3 has 12 amino acids. V was trimmed by 6 bases and J by 5 bases, leaving 10 bases between them.

The rearrangement uses TRBV5-6 and TRBJ1-2; D remains unclear. Trimming left V 3 bases short and J 5 bases short, with 11 bases between. CDR1 SGHDT and CDR2 YYEEEE come from the germline V gene. The CDR3 runs 13 residues. Here the CDR3 reads CASSSQPRYGYTF. The CDR3 nucleotides are TGTGCCAGCAGCTCCCAGCCTCGGTATGGCTACACCTTC.

V gene TRBV6-5 combines with J gene TRBJ1-1; D not resolved. V gave up 6 bases and J gave up 3 bases, with 8 bases separating them. The CDR3 is 12 residues long. The germline V gene encodes CDR1 MNHEY and CDR2 SVGAGI. The CDR3 sequence is CASRYGDTEAFF. CDR3 coding DNA: TGTGCCAGCAGATACGGTGACACTGAAGCTTTCTTT.

V gene TRBV6-5 combines with J gene TRBJ2-3; possible D gene TRBD2, 6 bases. CDR1 MNHEY and CDR2 SVGAGI come from the germline V gene. V shed 6 bases and J shed 0 bases, with 10 bases lying between them. CDR3 size: 14 residues. The CDR3 sequence: CASRRDFSTDTQYF. CDR3 coding DNA: TGTGCCAGCAGGAGGGACTTCAGCACAGATACGCAGTATTTT.

This chain links TRBV27 with TRBJ2-3; the match to TRBD1 covers 7 bases. The germline CDR1 and CDR2 sequences are MNHEY and SMNVEV (reference sequence). J gave up 1 base and V 6 bases, and 4 bases lay outside the gene matches. The CDR3 consists of 14 residues. CDR3 amino acids: CASSRDRGTDTQYF. The DNA for the CDR3 is TGTGCCAGCAGCCGGGACAGAGGCACAGATACGCAGTATTTT.

The CDR3 sequence is CASSSDLSNEQFF. CDR3 sequence (DNA): TGTGCCAGCAGCTCAGACCTATCCAATGAGCAGTTCTTC. The chain recombines TRBV11-3 with TRBJ2-1, with D hard to call. There are 13 residues in the CDR3. Trimming removed 4 bases from V and 6 bases from J, with 10 bases in between. The germline CDR1 and CDR2 sequences are SGHNT and YENEEA.

This clone was recorded once. CDR3 region: CASSERGVKNEQFF. The CDR3 region has the DNA TGTGCCAGCAGTGAGCGGGGGGTGAAGAATGAGCAGTTCTTC. The chain uses TRBV6-1 and TRBJ2-1, with TRBD2 identical over 8 bases. V shed 3 bases and J 7 bases; nucleotides not matched to a gene: 5. Per germline, CDR1 MNHNS and CDR2 SASEGT. This CDR3 is 14 amino acids long.

The chain combines TRBV18 with TRBJ2-7; 7 bases fit TRBD1. Looked up from germline, CDR1 is KGHSH and CDR2 is LQKENI. This CDR3 has 13 residues. With V trimmed by 3 bases and J by 2 bases, 1 base remained unmatched. CDR3 loop: CASSPRGPYEQYF. The CDR3 coding sequence is TGTGCCAGCTCACCTAGGGGGCCCTACGAGCAGTACTTC.

The V and J genes are TRBV19 and TRBJ1-5; D call uncertain. Trimming left V 4 bases short and J 7 bases short, with 8 bases between. The CDR3 totals 12 residues. Looked up from germline, CDR1 is LNHDA and CDR2 is SQIVND (reference sequence). DNA for the CDR3: TGTGCCAGTAGTAAACTCCGGCAGCCCCAGCATTTT. Translation: CASSKLRQPQHF.

CDR3 loop: CASSLFLGTQETQYF. The DNA for the CDR3 is TGTGCCAGCAGCTTGTTCCTGGGAACCCAAGAGACCCAGTACTTC. The chain uses TRBV11-2 and TRBJ2-5; D call uncertain. The CDR3 covers 15 residues. Looked up from germline, CDR1 is SGHAT and CDR2 is FQNNGV. Deletions cut 3 bases from V and 1 base from J, with 12 bases between.